This TCR beta chain is from a study of blood T cells in healthy people across ages. This CDR3 has 15 residues. Per the germline V gene, CDR1 is SQVTM and CDR2 is ANQGSEA. Trimming stripped 6 bases from V and 0 bases from J, with 14 bases between. Alongside a J-beta primer mix, a sample-barcoded 5' primer served in a second PCR lasting about 7 to 12 cycles. TCRdb used MiXCR to reprocess the 5' RACE reads, holding one entry per CDR3 protein. This table holds about 800,000 distinct CDR3 sequences, more than 20% found once. These same records also appear under a second study, on T cells of mothers and their children. This second study notes: There were over 8 million TCR beta CDR3 reads from each mother and about 3 million from each child. Evidence of persistent microchimeric T cell clones was absent.

Sequencing input: blood. The sequence was collected from a boy younger than 18 in good health. This rearrangement joins TRBV29-1 to TRBJ2-2; TRBD2 might be the D (7 bases). CDR3 in amino acids: CSVRWGGPNTGELFF. CDR3 in DNA: TGCAGCGTACGTTGGGGGGGGCCGAACACCGGGGAGCTGTTTTTT.